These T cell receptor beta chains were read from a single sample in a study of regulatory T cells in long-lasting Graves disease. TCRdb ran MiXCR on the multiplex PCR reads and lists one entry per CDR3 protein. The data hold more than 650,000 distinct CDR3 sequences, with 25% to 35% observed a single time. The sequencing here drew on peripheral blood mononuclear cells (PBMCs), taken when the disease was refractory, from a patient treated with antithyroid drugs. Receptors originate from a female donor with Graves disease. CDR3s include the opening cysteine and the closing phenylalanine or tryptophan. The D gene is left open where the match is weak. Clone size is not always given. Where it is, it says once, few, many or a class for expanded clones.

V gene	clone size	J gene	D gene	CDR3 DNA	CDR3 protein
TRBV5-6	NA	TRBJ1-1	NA	TGTGCCAGCAGCTTGTTAGACGAAAACACTGAAGCTTTCTTT	CASSLLDENTEAFF
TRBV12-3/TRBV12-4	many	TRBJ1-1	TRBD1	TGTGCCAGCAGTCAAACGACAGGGGGAAACACTGAAGCTTTCTTT	CASSQTTGGNTEAFF
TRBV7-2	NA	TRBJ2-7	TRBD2	TGTGCCAGCAGCTTAGGGGGACTAGCGGGGCTCGTGCAGTACTTC	CASSLGGLAGLVQYF
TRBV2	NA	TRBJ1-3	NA	TGTGCCAGCCTACGTGACAGCTCTGGAAACACCATATATTTT	CASLRDSSGNTIYF
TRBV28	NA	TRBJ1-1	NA	TGTGCCAGCAGTATCAGTGTGTTCTCTGAAGCTTTCTTT	CASSISVFSEAFF
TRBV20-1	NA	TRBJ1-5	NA	TGCAGTGCTAGAGGGGGTGGGTGGGGGAGCAATCAGCCCCAGCATTTT	CSARGGGWGSNQPQHF
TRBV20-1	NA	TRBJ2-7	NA	TGCAGTGCTAGAGAGGGCTCCTCTAGGACAACTTGGGGGGAGCAGTACTTC	CSAREGSSRTTWGEQYF
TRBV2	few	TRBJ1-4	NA	TGTGCCAGCGGTCAATTACAGAGGGGTGAAAAACTGTTTTTT	CASGQLQRGEKLFF
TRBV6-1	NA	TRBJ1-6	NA	TGTGCCAGCAGACGGGCCGAGGGTACACCCCTCCACTTT	CASRRAEGTPLHF
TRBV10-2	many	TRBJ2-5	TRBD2	TGCGCCAGCAGTGTACTAGCGGGAGTCCAAGAGACCCAGTACTTC	CASSVLAGVQETQYF
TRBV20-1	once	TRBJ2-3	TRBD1	TGCAGTGCTCCGGACCGGGACAGGCCTCCAGATACGCAGTATTTT	CSAPDRDRPPDTQYF
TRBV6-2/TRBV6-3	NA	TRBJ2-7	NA	TGTGCCAGCAGTTACAGGGGGGCATACGAGCAGTACTTC	CASSYRGAYEQYF